These 20 T cell receptor beta chains were all obtained from the same sample, sequenced in a study of shared clonotypes between healthy human individuals. Profiled with immunoSEQ multiplex PCR; TCRdb holds only in-frame clones, not every one. The sample lists millions of clones; 85% to 95% were seen once. The material sequenced was naive CD4+ T cells from PBMCs. This sample's subset: CD45RA+ positively selected. All receptors come from a young man in good health. Some clones in this sample may be carry-over from other donors' samples.

CDR3: CASSHGTDSYEQYF. The CDR3 DNA reads TGCGCCAGCAGCCACGGGACGGACTCCTACGAGCAGTACTTC. V is TRBV5-1 and J is TRBJ2-7; TRBD1 or TRBD2 may be the D gene (5 bases each). The CDR3 runs 14 residues. Trimming took off 4 bases at V and 0 bases at J, with 11 bases between the two ends. In germline, CDR1 is SGHRS, CDR2 YFSETQ. The whole variable domain, remainder taken from reference TRBV5-1 and TRBJ2-7, is KAGVTQTPRYLIKTRGQQVTLSCSPISGHRSVSWYQQTPGQGLQFLFEYFSETQRNKGNFPGRFSGRQFSNSRSEMNVSTLELGDSALYLCASSHGTDSYEQYFGPGTRLTVT.

With respect to this clone: In the same sample, other DNA sequences code for this CDR3. CDR3 sequence (DNA): TGCGCCAGCACCTCCACAGATACGCAGTATTTT. This translates into CASTSTDTQYF. The genes are TRBV5-1 and TRBJ2-3; D gene unclear. V gave up 6 bases and J gave up 2 bases, with 4 bases separating them. CDR3 length: 11 amino acids. From germline, CDR1 is SGHRS and CDR2 YFSETQ. Drawing the rest from reference TRBV5-1 and TRBJ2-3, the complete variable domain is KAGVTQTPRYLIKTRGQQVTLSCSPISGHRSVSWYQQTPGQGLQFLFEYFSETQRNKGNFPGRFSGRQFSNSRSEMNVSTLELGDSALYLCASTSTDTQYFGPGTRLTVL.

The chain links TRBV25-1 to TRBJ1-4; 10 nucleotides agree with TRBD1. Germline V CDR1 and CDR2: MGHDK, SYGVNS. This CDR3 region has 14 residues. V shed 6 bases and J 10 bases; nucleotides not matched to a gene: 8. The CDR3 protein is CASRGTGDVGKLFF. In DNA form, the CDR3 reads TGTGCCAGCAGAGGGACAGGGGACGTGGGAAAACTGTTTTTT.

This clone was seen just once. The chain combines TRBV6-5 with TRBJ2-5; 7 bases are a match to TRBD1. Trimming removed 6 bases from V and 7 bases from J; junction bases left unmatched: 11. Germline V CDR1 and CDR2: MNHEY, SVGAGI. This CDR3 comprises 14 residues. The CDR3 DNA reads as TGTGCCAGCAGCTCCCACAGGGGTGGGAGGACCCAGTACTTC. It encodes CASSSHRGGRTQYF.

The rearrangement links TRBV7-2 to TRBJ1-5; TRBD1 might be the D (6 bases). Germline V gives CDR1 SGHTA, CDR2 FQGNSA. This CDR3 is 14 amino acids long. Between the trimmed V and J ends, which lost 5 bases and 7 bases, there was a span of 15 bases. The CDR3 reads CASSPDSLRQPQHF. The DNA for the CDR3 is TGTGCCAGCAGCCCGGACAGTCTGCGGCAGCCCCAGCATTTT.

The rearrangement links TRBV6-5 to TRBJ2-7; tentatively, D is TRBD2 (5 bases). The V and J ends lost 1 base and 3 bases respectively, with 10 bases between them. The CDR3 extends over 14 amino acids. Germline V lookup: CDR1 MNHEY, CDR2 SVGAGI. The CDR3 bases are TGTGCCAGCAGTTACTTAGGAGGCTACTACGAGCAGTACTTC. Translated, it gives CASSYLGGYYEQYF.

This clone occurred once. This sample also contains other DNA sequences that code for the same CDR3. The chain links TRBV2 to TRBJ2-1; possible D gene TRBD2, 6 bases. The length of the CDR3 is 12 residues. The V and J ends lost 6 bases and 6 bases respectively, with 9 bases between them. The germline V gene encodes CDR1 SNHLY and CDR2 FYNNEI. In nucleotides, the CDR3 is TGTGCCAGCAGGGGGGGTAGCAATGAGCAGTTCTTC. Translated: CASRGGSNEQFF.

This rearrangement joins TRBV7-3 to TRBJ2-2; D is uncertain. Germline-derived CDR1 and CDR2 are SGHTA and FQGTGA. Trimming removed 6 bases at V and 0 bases at J, with 14 bases between. The CDR3 sequence is 16 residues long. In nucleotides, the CDR3 is TGTGCCAGCAGACCCACCGGGTCCTCGAACACCGGGGAGCTGTTTTTT. This sequence encodes CASRPTGSSNTGELFF.

The CDR3 sequence is CASSIGGYAGELFF. DNA of the CDR3: TGTGCCAGTAGTATTGGAGGGTACGCCGGGGAGCTGTTTTTT. The gene calls are TRBV19 and TRBJ2-2; TRBD2 is a possible D gene (6 bases). Trimming shortened V by 3 bases and J by 6 bases, and 11 bases separated the two germline ends. CDR1 LNHDA and CDR2 SQIVND come from the germline V gene (reference sequence). The CDR3 loop spans 14 amino acids.

This chain joins TRBV5-6 and TRBJ2-5; D is uncertain. Germline CDR1 SGHDT, CDR2 YYEEEE. This CDR3 has 16 amino acids. Trimming shortened V by 0 bases and J by 0 bases, and 12 bases separated the two germline ends. Here the CDR3 reads CASSLGRILYQETQYF. The CDR3 DNA reads as TGTGCCAGCAGCTTGGGCCGGATATTGTACCAAGAGACCCAGTACTTC.

The chain is built from TRBV5-1 and TRBJ2-7; 7 positions match TRBD2. This CDR3 has 15 amino acids. V was pared by 0 bases and J by 0 bases, with 3 bases of the junction left unmatched. The germline V gene has CDR1 SGHRS and CDR2 YFSETQ. The DNA for the CDR3 is TGCGCCAGCAGCTTGGGGGGAGGGATCTCCTACGAGCAGTACTTC. Translated: CASSLGGGISYEQYF.

This clone was counted between two and nine times. This chain uses TRBV4-2 with TRBJ2-2, with 12 bases that match TRBD2. This CDR3 has 16 residues. Looked up from germline, CDR1 is LGHNA and CDR2 is YNFKEQ. J lost 4 bases, V lost 1 base, and 1 base had no gene match. In DNA form, the CDR3 reads TGTGCCAGCAGCCAAGCTAGCGGGAGGGTCACCGGGGAGCTGTTTTTT. This codes for CASSQASGRVTGELFF.

The chain joins TRBV4-3 to TRBJ2-5; TRBD2 matches 9 bases. V gave up 2 bases and J gave up 4 bases; unmatched junction bases: 5. CDR3 length: 15 amino acids. Germline-derived CDR1 and CDR2 are LGHNA and YSLEER. CDR3 nucleotides: TGCGCCAGCAGCCAACTCGGCGGGAGGGTAGAGACCCAGTACTTC. Amino acids: CASSQLGGRVETQYF.

This rearrangement joins TRBV18 to TRBJ1-1; D uncertain. CDR3 length: 15 amino acids. Trimming took 1 base from V and 7 from J, leaving 16 bases between them. Germline V lookup: CDR1 KGHSH, CDR2 LQKENI. The CDR3 sequence is CASSPQGGYVNEAFF. DNA of the CDR3: TGTGCCAGCTCACCACAAGGAGGGTATGTGAATGAAGCTTTCTTT. Full variable domain (missing parts from reference TRBV18 and TRBJ1-1): NAGVMQNPRHLVRRRGQEARLRCSPMKGHSHVYWYRQLPEEGLKFMVYLQKENIIDESGMPKERFSAEFPKEGPSILRIQQVVRGDSAAYFCASSPQGGYVNEAFFGQGTRLTVV.

The chain couples TRBV9 to TRBJ1-3, with 8 bases fitting TRBD1. Germline V gene data show CDR1 as SGDLS and CDR2 as YYNGEE. The V gene end was trimmed by 3 bases and the J gene end by 4 bases; junction bases not matched to a gene: 9. This CDR3 is 16 amino acids long. This CDR3 reads CASSAAGGATGNTIYF. In DNA, the CDR3 is TGTGCCAGCAGCGCGGCAGGGGGCGCGACGGGAAACACCATATATTTT.

This clone was counted only a few times. The rearrangement links TRBV19 to TRBJ2-7; a possible D gene is TRBD1 (6 bases). CDR1 LNHDA and CDR2 SQIVND come from the germline V gene (reference sequence). Between the trimmed V and J ends, which lost 5 bases and 2 bases, there was a span of 13 bases. The CDR3 has 14 amino acids. CDR3 DNA sequence: TGTGCCAGTAGTCCCTTGGGACAAGCCTACGAGCAGTACTTC. Translated, it gives CASSPLGQAYEQYF.

V is TRBV30 and J is TRBJ2-2; 10 bases align to TRBD2. With V trimmed by 3 bases and J by 6 bases, 10 bases remained unmatched. CDR1 is GTSNPN, CDR2 SVGIG, per germline (reference sequence). The CDR3 consists of 16 residues. In DNA, the CDR3 is TGTGCCTGGAGCATAGGCCTAGCGGGAGTTTCCGGGGAGCTGTTTTTT. Protein: CAWSIGLAGVSGELFF. The full variable domain, in which reference TRBV30 and TRBJ2-2 provide the parts outside the CDR3, is SQTIHQWPATLVQPVGSPLSLECTVEGTSNPNLYWYRQAAGRGLQLLFYSVGIGQISSEVPQNLSASRPQDRQFILSSKKLLLSDSGFYLCAWSIGLAGVSGELFFGEGSRLTVL.

V usage is TRBV4-3 and J usage is TRBJ1-3; D is ambiguous. The ends were cut back, 4 bases at V and 0 bases at J, with 10 bases in the middle. CDR3 length equals 15 residues. From germline, CDR1 is LGHNA and CDR2 YSLEER. CDR3 in DNA: TGCGCCAGCAGCCCGACGGGGAACTCTGGAAACACCATATATTTT. This sequence encodes CASSPTGNSGNTIYF.

V and J are TRBV15 and TRBJ2-7; D gene ambiguous. The CDR3 is 13 residues long. The V gene's germline CDR1 is LNHNV and CDR2 YYDKDF (reference sequence). The V end was cut by 5 bases, the J end by 0 bases, with 8 bases between. In DNA, the CDR3 is TGTGCCACCAGCTCTAGGAGCTCCTACGAGCAGTACTTC. This sequence encodes CATSSRSSYEQYF.

The V gene is TRBV4-3, the J gene TRBJ2-1; a weak D match, TRBD2 (5 bases). The V gene's germline CDR1 is LGHNA and CDR2 YSLEER. There are 13 residues in the CDR3. The V gene lost 4 bases and the J gene lost 8 bases, with 12 bases spanning the gap. The CDR3 DNA reads TGCGCCAGCAGCCTAAGGCTAGCAGATGAGCAGTTCTTC. It is translated as CASSLRLADEQFF.